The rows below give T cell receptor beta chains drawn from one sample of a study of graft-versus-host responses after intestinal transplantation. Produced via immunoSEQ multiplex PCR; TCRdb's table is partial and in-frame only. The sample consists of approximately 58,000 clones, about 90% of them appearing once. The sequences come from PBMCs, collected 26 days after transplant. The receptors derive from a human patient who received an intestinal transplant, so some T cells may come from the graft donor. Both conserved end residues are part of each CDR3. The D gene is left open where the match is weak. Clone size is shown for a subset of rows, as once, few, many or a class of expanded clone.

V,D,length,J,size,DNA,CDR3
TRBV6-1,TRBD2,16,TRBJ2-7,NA,TGTGCCAGCAGTGCCTCAACTAGCGGGGGGGGCAACGAGCAGTACTTC,CASSASTSGGGNEQYF
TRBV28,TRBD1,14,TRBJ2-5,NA,TGTGCCAGCAGAAGACAGGGGGCCAAAGAGACCCAGTACTTC,CASRRQGAKETQYF
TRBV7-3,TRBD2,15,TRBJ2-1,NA,TGTGCCAGCAGTCTAGCGGCGAACTCCTACAATGAGCAGTTCTTC,CASSLAANSYNEQFF
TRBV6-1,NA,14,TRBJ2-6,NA,TGTGCCAGCAGGGAGGGGACTGGGGCCAACGTCCTGACTTTC,CASREGTGANVLTF
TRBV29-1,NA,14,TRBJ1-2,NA,TGCAGCGTTGAAGAATGGGGGGTGGACTATGGCTACACCTTC,CSVEEWGVDYGYTF
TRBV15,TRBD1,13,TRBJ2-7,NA,TGTGCCACCAGCAGGGGACAGGGGCACGAGCAGTACTTC,CATSRGQGHEQYF
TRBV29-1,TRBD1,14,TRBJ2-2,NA,TGCAGCGTTGAAGATAGTCAGGGGGCCGGGGAGCTGTTTTTT,CSVEDSQGAGELFF
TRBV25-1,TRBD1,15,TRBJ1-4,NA,TGTGCCAGCAGTGACCCCGGGACAGTTAATGAAAAACTGTTTTTT,CASSDPGTVNEKLFF
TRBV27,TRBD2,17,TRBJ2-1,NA,TGTGCCAGCAGTCCCCATCCGCGGGGGAGCTCCTACAATGAGCAGTTCTTC,CASSPHPRGSSYNEQFF
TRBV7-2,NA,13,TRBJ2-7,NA,TGTGCCAGCAGCCCCCGCGTCTTGAACGAGCAGTACTTC,CASSPRVLNEQYF
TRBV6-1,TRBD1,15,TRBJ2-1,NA,TGTGCCAGCAGTGAACCGGGACAGGGGTCCAATGAGCAGTTCTTC,CASSEPGQGSNEQFF
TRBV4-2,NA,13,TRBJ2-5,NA,TGTGCCAGCAGCCAAGATCTCCAAGAGACCCAGTACTTC,CASSQDLQETQYF
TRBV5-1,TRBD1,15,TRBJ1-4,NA,TGCGCCAGCCAGACAGGGTTTGAGACTAATGAAAAACTGTTTTTT,CASQTGFETNEKLFF
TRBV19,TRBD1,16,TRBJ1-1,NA,TGTGCCAGTAGTCGGGGACAGGAGGAACCAAACACTGAAGCTTTCTTT,CASSRGQEEPNTEAFF
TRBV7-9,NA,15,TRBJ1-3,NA,TGTGCCAGCAGCTTAGTAGGGGGAACTGGAAACACCATATATTTT,CASSLVGGTGNTIYF
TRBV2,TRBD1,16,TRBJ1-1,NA,TGTGCCAGCACCTATTATATTAGGACAGGGAACACTGAAGCTTTCTTT,CASTYYIRTGNTEAFF
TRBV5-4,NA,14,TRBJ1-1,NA,TGTGCCAGCAGCCCGGGAGTCATGAACACTGAAGCTTTCTTT,CASSPGVMNTEAFF
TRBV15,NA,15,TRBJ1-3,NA,TGTGCCACCAGCAGAGAGGGGGGCTCTGGAAACACCATATATTTT,CATSREGGSGNTIYF
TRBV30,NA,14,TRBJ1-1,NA,TGTGCCTGGAACCCAGACTCTATGAACACTGAAGCTTTCTTT,CAWNPDSMNTEAFF
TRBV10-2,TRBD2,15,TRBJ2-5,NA,TGCGCCAGCAGTGAGATTAGCGGGGGTAGAGAGACCCAGTACTTC,CASSEISGGRETQYF
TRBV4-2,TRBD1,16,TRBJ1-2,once,TGTGCCAGCAGCCAAGCTGGGACAGGCCCTATAGGTGGCTACACCTTC,CASSQAGTGPIGGYTF
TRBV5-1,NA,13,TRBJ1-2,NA,TGCGCCAGCAGCAACACAGGTCGCTATGGCTACACCTTC,CASSNTGRYGYTF
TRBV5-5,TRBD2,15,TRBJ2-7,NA,TGTGCCAGCAGCCCAACTAGCGGGGGAACCTACGAGCAGTACTTC,CASSPTSGGTYEQYF
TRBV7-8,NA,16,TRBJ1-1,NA,TGTGCCAGCAGCTTTAACAGGCGTGATATGAACACTGAAGCTTTCTTT,CASSFNRRDMNTEAFF
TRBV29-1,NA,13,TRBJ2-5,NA,TGCAGCGTTGAACTCCGGGGCCAAGAGACCCAGTACTTC,CSVELRGQETQYF
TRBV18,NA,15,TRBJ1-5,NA,TGTGCCAGCTCACCCGCCCCAGGGCGCAATCAGCCCCAGCATTTT,CASSPAPGRNQPQHF
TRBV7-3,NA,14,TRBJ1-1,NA,TGTGCCAGCAGCGTCGCAGGGTCGAACACTGAAGCTTTCTTT,CASSVAGSNTEAFF
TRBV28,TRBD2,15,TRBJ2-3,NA,TGTGCCAGCAGTTTAGGACTAGCAGGGACAGATACGCAGTATTTT,CASSLGLAGTDTQYF
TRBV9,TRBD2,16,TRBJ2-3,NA,TGTGCCAGCAGCGTAGCAGGACTAGCGGAAACAGATACGCAGTATTTT,CASSVAGLAETDTQYF
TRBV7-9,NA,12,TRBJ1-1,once,TGTGCCAGCAGCTTCAGGGTAACTGAAGCTTTCTTT,CASSFRVTEAFF
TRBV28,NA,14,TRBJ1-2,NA,TGTGCCAGCAGTCCCCCCGATCTAGGAGGTGGCTACACCTTC,CASSPPDLGGGYTF
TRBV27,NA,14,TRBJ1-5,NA,TGTGCCAGCAGTACCTACGCCGGTAATCAGCCCCAGCATTTT,CASSTYAGNQPQHF
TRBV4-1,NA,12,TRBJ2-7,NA,TGCGCCAGCAGCCCTCCGGGATACGAGCAGTACTTC,CASSPPGYEQYF
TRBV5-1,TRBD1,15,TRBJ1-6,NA,TGCGCCAGCAGCTCCGGACAGGGTGATAATTCACCCCTCCACTTT,CASSSGQGDNSPLHF
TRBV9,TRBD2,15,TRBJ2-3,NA,TGTGCCAGCAGCGTAGCAGGGAGGGAGGTTGATACGCAGTATTTT,CASSVAGREVDTQYF
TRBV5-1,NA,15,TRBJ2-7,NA,TGCGCCAGCAGCTTGGATTCAGGGGACCTCTACGAGCAGTACTTC,CASSLDSGDLYEQYF
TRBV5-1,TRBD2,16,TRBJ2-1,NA,TGCGCCAGCAGCCCGGGACTAGCGGGAGGCTACAATGAGCAGTTCTTC,CASSPGLAGGYNEQFF
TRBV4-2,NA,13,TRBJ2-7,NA,TGTGCCAGCAGCCAAGTCCCGGGCTACGAGCAGTACTTC,CASSQVPGYEQYF
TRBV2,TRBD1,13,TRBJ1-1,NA,TGTGCCAGCAGTTGGACAGGGAACACTGAAGCTTTCTTT,CASSWTGNTEAFF
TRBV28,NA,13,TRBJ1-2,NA,TGTGCCAGCAGTTTTGGACAGAACTATGGCTACACCTTC,CASSFGQNYGYTF
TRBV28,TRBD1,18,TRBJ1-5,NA,TGTGCCAGCAGTTTAAGAATGGGACAGGGACCTAGCAATCAGCCCCAGCATTTT,CASSLRMGQGPSNQPQHF
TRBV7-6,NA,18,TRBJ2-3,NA,TGTGCCAGCAGCTTAGGCCCTCGCGGGGCGATCTCCACAGATACGCAGTATTTT,CASSLGPRGAISTDTQYF